These T cell receptor beta chains were read from a single sample in a study of radiation and T cells in renal cell carcinoma. The assay was immunoSEQ multiplex PCR, and TCRdb's table has in-frame clones only and misses some. The data show roughly 100,000 clones, with under 90% seen just once and around 6.7% held by the top ten. The sequenced sample was blood, obtained from a patient whose treatment included radiotherapy and nephrectomy. The receptor source for this set is a man aged 60 to 69 with renal cell carcinoma. The CDR3 runs from the conserved cysteine through the conserved F or W. A D gene is named only where the DNA matches it firmly. Size is omitted from some rows. Given values are once, few, many or a class for expanded clones.

V	D	size	J	CDR3	DNA
TRBV15	-	-	TRBJ1-5	CATSRENQPQHF	TGTGCCACCAGCCGGGAAAATCAGCCCCAGCATTTT
TRBV28	TRBD2	-	TRBJ2-2	CASNPSGSSTGELFF	TGTGCCAGCAACCCGAGCGGGAGCTCGACCGGGGAGCTGTTTTTT
TRBV7-8	-	once	TRBJ1-1	CASSLTSDLGAFF	TGTGCCAGCAGCTTAACATCGGATCTGGGAGCTTTCTTT
TRBV6-1	-	few	TRBJ1-1	CASSRIRNTEAFF	TGTGCCAGCAGTCGGATCCGGAACACTGAAGCTTTCTTT
TRBV5-4	-	few	TRBJ2-3	CASSLDQADTQYF	TGTGCCAGCAGCTTGGATCAAGCGGATACGCAGTATTTT
TRBV5-6	-	few	TRBJ2-7	CASSLVPTKTYEQYF	TGTGCCAGCAGCTTGGTTCCGACAAAAACCTACGAGCAGTACTTC
TRBV19	TRBD1	-	TRBJ1-6	CASRTTGGNSPLHF	TGTGCCAGTAGGACTACAGGGGGGAATTCACCCCTCCACTTT
TRBV1	-	few	TRBJ2-7	CTSSQERTSGASYEQYF	TGCACCAGCAGCCAAGAGAGGACTAGCGGGGCCTCCTACGAGCAGTACTTC
TRBV2	-	-	TRBJ2-3	CASSDGWITDTQYF	TGTGCCAGCAGTGATGGGTGGATCACAGATACGCAGTATTTT
TRBV7-2	-	-	TRBJ1-3	CASSFRQVGSGNTIYF	TGTGCCAGCAGCTTCAGGCAGGTTGGCTCTGGAAACACCATATATTTT
TRBV18	TRBD1	-	TRBJ1-5	CASSLTGQGRQPQHF	TGTGCCAGCTCACTTACGGGACAGGGAAGACAGCCCCAGCATTTT
TRBV5-1	TRBD1	-	TRBJ2-1	CASSPIRDRVWNEQFF	TGCGCCAGCAGCCCAATCCGGGACAGGGTTTGGAATGAGCAGTTCTTC
TRBV19	TRBD1	-	TRBJ2-3	CASSPGQGELGTQYF	TGTGCCAGTAGTCCAGGACAGGGGGAGCTGGGTACGCAGTATTTT
TRBV12-5	-	-	TRBJ2-1	CASGGDGYNEQFF	TGTGCTAGTGGTGGGGACGGGTACAATGAGCAGTTCTTC
TRBV11-2	-	-	TRBJ2-1	CASRGPGWYEQFF	TGTGCCAGCAGAGGGCCCGGGTGGTATGAGCAGTTCTTC
TRBV30	-	-	TRBJ2-2	CAWTPGLLATGELFF	TGTGCCTGGACCCCGGGACTCTTAGCGACCGGGGAGCTGTTTTTT
TRBV27	TRBD1	many	TRBJ1-5	CASSSLGGGQPQHF	TGTGCCAGCAGTTCCTTAGGGGGCGGACAGCCCCAGCATTTT
TRBV11-2	-	-	TRBJ2-7	CASSRLGQTYEQYF	TGTGCCAGCAGCCGACTAGGACAGACCTACGAGCAGTACTTC
TRBV6-6	-	-	TRBJ2-2	CASSYSATGELFF	TGTGCCAGCAGTTACTCTGCCACCGGGGAGCTGTTTTTT
TRBV10-1	-	-	TRBJ2-7	CASSEVGNEQYF	TGCGCCAGCAGTGAGGTTGGGAACGAGCAGTACTTC
TRBV29-1	-	-	TRBJ2-1	CSVEGPGGNEQFF	TGCAGCGTTGAAGGCCCAGGCGGCAATGAGCAGTTCTTC
TRBV2	-	-	TRBJ2-7	CASTRGRNEQYF	TGTGCCAGCACGAGGGGCCGGAACGAGCAGTACTTC
TRBV11-2	TRBD1	-	TRBJ2-1	CASSLMGQGNVGEQFF	TGTGCCAGCAGCTTAATGGGACAGGGTAATGTCGGTGAGCAGTTCTTC
TRBV20-1	-	-	TRBJ2-7	CSARLAYEQYF	TGCAGTGCTAGACTAGCCTACGAGCAGTACTTC
TRBV7-9	-	few	TRBJ1-5	CASAGSNQPQHF	TGTGCCAGCGCAGGAAGCAATCAGCCCCAGCATTTT
TRBV6-1	-	-	TRBJ2-6	CASSEVPTVPVLTF	TGTGCCAGCAGTGAGGTACCTACGGTCCCGGTTCTGACTTTC
TRBV30	TRBD1	-	TRBJ2-7	CAWSGDRVDGEQYF	TGTGCCTGGAGTGGGGACAGGGTGGACGGCGAGCAGTACTTC
TRBV10-2	-	many	TRBJ2-7	CASSPTEYEQYF	TGCGCCAGCAGCCCTACCGAATACGAGCAGTACTTC
TRBV4-2	TRBD1	-	TRBJ1-2	CASSQLPGQVIYGYTF	TGTGCCAGCAGCCAGTTACCGGGACAGGTGATCTATGGCTACACCTTC
TRBV14	TRBD2	few	TRBJ2-7	CASSQGGGRNNEQYF	TGTGCCAGCAGCCAAGGGGGAGGGAGAAACAACGAGCAGTACTTC
TRBV6-4	-	few	TRBJ2-1	CASSDSINNEQFF	TGTGCCAGCAGTGACTCGATAAACAATGAGCAGTTCTTC